This TCR beta chain originates from a study of memory CD4+ T cells and cytomegalovirus serostatus. Study-wide background: Donors were healthy Belgian adults, fewer than ten CMV seropositive and 24 seronegative. Overall study findings and caveats: The CMV-associated TCR signature appears largely within the CD4+ memory repertoire.

From germline, CDR1 is SGHTA and CDR2 FQGNSA. Trimming stripped 4 bases from V and 1 base from J, with 13 bases between. CDR3 length equals 16 residues. Details on this clone: Its cognate antigen is unknown.

In the authors' workflow: Out-of-frame sequences were removed, leaving 2 million to 2.5 million distinct TCRbeta sequences. Some clones are missing from TCRdb's copy, which holds only in-frame ones; the method was immunoSEQ multiplex PCR. The DNA was the basis for D and trimming; V, J and clone size are from that table. The sample has approximately 92,000 clones; 80% are singletons. The sort gate was single viable CD3+CD4+CD8-CD45RO+ cells for memory CD4+ T cells. CD4+ T cells were isolated by positive magnetic selection. This clonotype was obtained from an adult in good health and CMV-seropositive. The rearrangement links TRBV7-2 to TRBJ2-2, with D possibly matching TRBD1 (6 bases). The sample taken for sequencing was memory CD4+ T cells from blood. Here the CDR3 DNA reads TGTGCCAGCAGCTATGGACAGACTTTGAACACCGGGGAGCTGTTTTTT. It encodes CASSYGQTLNTGELFF.